The present T cell receptor beta chain was sequenced within a study of blood T cell repertoires in COVID-19. At the level of the study: Sample material is recorded as cDNA or gDNA derived from T cells, B-cell-depleted T cells, or PBMCs.

Sequenced by immunoSEQ multiplex PCR; TCRdb stores in-frame clones only, minus some. The top ten clones hold around 16% of a sample with about 220,000 clones, roughly 79% of them seen once. Germline loops: CDR1 MNHNS, CDR2 SASEGT. V was shortened by 2 bases and J by 8 bases, with 12 bases between the two germline ends. The CDR3 length is 13 residues. Sequencing was performed on PBMCs or T cells enriched from blood (not recorded which). J is TRBJ1-1 and V is TRBV6-1, with D perhaps matching TRBD1 (5 bases). This clonotype was obtained from a man aged 40-50 years who had recovered from COVID-19. The CDR3 DNA follows: TGTGCCAGCAGTGAACCTCCGGGGGAGGAAGCTTTCTTT. It codes for CASSEPPGEEAFF.